These 18 T cell receptor beta chains were sequenced from one sample in a study of T cells expressing NK-cell markers. With the 5' RACE reads reprocessed, TCRdb shows one record per CDR3 protein and no DNA. The sample yields 350,000 to 450,000 distinct CDR3 sequences, of which the top ten take up over 4%. Sequencing used blood T cells: a sorted CD56 or NKG2C T cell subset, CD4+ or CD8+ T cells, or bulk PBMC T cells (not recorded which). These receptors all stem from a man aged 18-75 years in good health.

This chain links TRBV6-1 with TRBJ1-4; TCRdb's assignment of TRBD1 cannot be checked, as there is no DNA. Germline CDR1 is MNHNS and CDR2 is SASEGT. This CDR3 has 14 residues. The CDR3 loop reads CASSQDRRNEKLFF.

This chain connects TRBV28 to TRBJ2-3; without DNA, the TCRdb call of TRBD1 cannot be checked. CDR1 is MDHEN, CDR2 SYDVKM, per germline. CDR3 length: 13 amino acids. This CDR3 is CATTGQGIPTQYF. The variable domain in full, with the rest retrieved from reference TRBV28 and TRBJ2-3, is DVKVTQSSRYLVKRTGEKVFLECVQDMDHENMFWYRQDPGLGLRLIYFSYDVKMKEKGDIPEGYSVSREKKERFSLILESASTNQTSMYLCATTGQGIPTQYFGPGTRLTVL.

J is TRBJ1-5 and V is TRBV5-5. The CDR3 is 13 amino acids. CDR1 SGHKS and CDR2 YYEKEE come from the germline V gene (reference sequence). The CDR3 is CASSSALAQPQHF.

The V call is TRBV5-5, the J call TRBJ2-7; the TCRdb call, TRBD2, lacks DNA for checking. CDR1 SGHKS and CDR2 YYEKEE come from the germline V gene (reference sequence). The CDR3 runs 15 residues. CDR3 region: CASSLDRLAGVEQYF.

V gene TRBV12-3 or TRBV12-4 combines with J gene TRBJ1-4. CDR3 length: 15 residues. The CDR3 spells CASSLRGLMNEKLFF.

The CDR3 reads CSALGRPVAKNIQYF. This chain joins TRBV20-1 and TRBJ2-4; TCRdb's assignment of TRBD2 cannot be checked, as there is no DNA. The CDR3 has 15 residues. Per germline, CDR1 DFQATT and CDR2 SNEGSKA (reference sequence).

This rearrangement joins TRBV6-5 to TRBJ1-1; without DNA, the TCRdb call of TRBD1 cannot be checked. CDR3 length: 16 amino acids. CDR1 is MNHEY and CDR2 is SVGAGI in the germline V gene. The CDR3 here is CASSYPMTGFNTEAFF.

The chain combines TRBV5-1 with TRBJ2-7; with no DNA, the TCRdb D assignment of TRBD1 cannot be verified. Germline V gene lookup returns CDR1 SGHRS and CDR2 YFSETQ. CDR3 length equals 15 residues. CDR3 amino acids: CASSRDSIISYEQYF.

This sequence joins TRBV12-3 or TRBV12-4 and TRBJ1-1; TCRdb indicates TRBD1, and absent DNA this call remains unverified. The CDR3 has 13 amino acids. The CDR3 region is CASSFDRGPEAFF.

The V and J genes are TRBV7-9 and TRBJ2-3; without DNA, the TCRdb call of TRBD2 cannot be checked. The germline V gene has CDR1 SEHNR and CDR2 FQNEAQ (reference sequence). The CDR3 is 16 amino acids. CDR3 in amino acids: CASSTAQTKDTDTQYF.

This chain connects TRBV5-1 to TRBJ1-1; TCRdb's assignment of TRBD1 cannot be checked, as there is no DNA. The CDR3 sequence is 14 residues long. Looked up from germline, CDR1 is SGHRS and CDR2 is YFSETQ. The CDR3 here is CASSAEGVFTEAFF.

V is TRBV6-5 and J is TRBJ2-5. CDR1 is MNHEY and CDR2 is SVGAGI in the germline V gene. This CDR3 has 12 residues. CDR3 in amino acids: CASSYSKGTQYF.

The chain has TRBV28 and TRBJ2-1. CDR3 size: 13 residues. Per the germline V gene, CDR1 is MDHEN and CDR2 is SYDVKM. CDR3 loop: CASSLVENNEQFF.

V gene TRBV12-3 or TRBV12-4 combines with J gene TRBJ2-3; the D call of TRBD2 rests on TCRdb alone, since no DNA is present to check it. This CDR3 region has 17 residues. The CDR3 is CASSSTTSGVLTDTQYF.

This chain connects TRBV5-1 to TRBJ2-5; with no DNA, the TCRdb D assignment of TRBD1 cannot be verified. The germline V gene encodes CDR1 SGHRS and CDR2 YFSETQ. This CDR3 has 15 residues. Here the CDR3 reads CASSSGGQGGETQYF. The full variable domain, its missing parts supplied by reference TRBV5-1 and TRBJ2-5, is KAGVTQTPRYLIKTRGQQVTLSCSPISGHRSVSWYQQTPGQGLQFLFEYFSETQRNKGNFPGRFSGRQFSNSRSEMNVSTLELGDSALYLCASSSGGQGGETQYFGPGTRLLVL.

J is TRBJ1-1 and V is TRBV2; TCRdb designates TRBD1, a call that cannot be tested without DNA. This CDR3 is 14 amino acids long. Looked up from germline, CDR1 is SNHLY and CDR2 is FYNNEI. CDR3 residues: CASTRQAGGTEAFF.

The chain has TRBV7-2 and TRBJ1-1; with no DNA, the TCRdb D assignment of TRBD1 cannot be verified. The germline V gene encodes CDR1 SGHTA and CDR2 FQGNSA. The CDR3 length is 14 residues. The CDR3 here is CASSSRSPNTEAFF.

This chain connects TRBV20-1 to TRBJ2-1; TCRdb outputs TRBD1, but without DNA this stays unchecked. In germline, CDR1 is DFQATT, CDR2 SNEGSKA (reference sequence). CDR3 length: 13 residues. The CDR3 loop reads CSAEGAEHNEQFF.